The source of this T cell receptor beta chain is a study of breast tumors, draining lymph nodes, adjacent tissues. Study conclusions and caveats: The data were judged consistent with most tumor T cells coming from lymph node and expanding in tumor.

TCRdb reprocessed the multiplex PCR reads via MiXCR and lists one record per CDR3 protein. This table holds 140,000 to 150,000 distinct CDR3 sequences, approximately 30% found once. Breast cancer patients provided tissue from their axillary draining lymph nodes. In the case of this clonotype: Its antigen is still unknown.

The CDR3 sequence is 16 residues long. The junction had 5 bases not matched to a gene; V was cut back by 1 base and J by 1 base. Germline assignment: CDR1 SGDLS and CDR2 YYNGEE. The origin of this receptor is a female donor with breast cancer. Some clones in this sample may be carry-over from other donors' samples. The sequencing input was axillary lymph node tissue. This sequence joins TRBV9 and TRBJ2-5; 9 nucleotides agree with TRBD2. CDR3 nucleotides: TGTGCCAGCAGCGTAAGTCCAGCGGGGGGCCAAGAGACCCAGTACTTC. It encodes CASSVSPAGGQETQYF.